Each of the 16 T cell receptor beta chains below was sequenced from the same sample in a study of T cell changes during pregnancy in multiple sclerosis. This table comes from immunoSEQ multiplex PCR, and its TCRdb copy is limited to in-frame clones, with some not included. The table shows around 57,000 clones, with 85% to 95% occurring only once. This specimen consisted of CD4+ T cells from peripheral blood mononuclear cells, obtained in the third trimester of pregnancy. The receptor source for this set is a female donor with multiple sclerosis, enrolled in a pregnancy study.

The V and J genes are TRBV7-2 and TRBJ1-2; D may be TRBD1 (6 bases). The CDR3 length is 12 residues. Germline loops: CDR1 SGHTA, CDR2 FQGNSA. The V gene lost 2 bases and the J gene lost 7 bases, with 8 bases spanning the gap. DNA for the CDR3: TGTGCCAGCAGCTTAAGGACAGCTGGCTACACCTTC. Translation: CASSLRTAGYTF.

The chain links TRBV28 to TRBJ1-2; TRBD1 matches 10 bases. The CDR3 is made up of 15 amino acids. Germline CDR1 and CDR2: MDHEN and SYDVKM. The ends lost 4 bases at V and 3 bases at J; junction bases unmatched: 5. In DNA form, the CDR3 reads TGTGCCAGCAGTTCGGGGGACAGGGGCTACTATGGCTACACCTTC. Translated: CASSSGDRGYYGYTF.

This clone was found once. The rearrangement joins TRBV29-1 to TRBJ2-7; D might be TRBD2 (5 bases). The CDR3 is 13 amino acids. Germline assignment: CDR1 SQVTM and CDR2 ANQGSEA. The V end lost 4 bases, the J end lost 4 bases, and 14 bases lay between the germline ends. In DNA, the CDR3 is TGCAGCGTTGTTGACGGAGGCGGATACGAGCAGTACTTC. This encodes CSVVDGGGYEQYF.

The chain is built from TRBV5-4 and TRBJ2-7, with D tentatively TRBD2 (6 bases). This CDR3 has 14 residues. Trimming took 5 bases from V and 4 from J, leaving 16 bases between them. Germline CDR1 and CDR2: SGHNT and YYREEE (reference sequence). In DNA, the CDR3 is TGTGCCAGCAGTGTCGAGTCAGGGAGGTACGAGCAGTACTTC. Its translation: CASSVESGRYEQYF.

CDR3 sequence: CASSRQQGSVYGYTF. DNA of the CDR3: TGTGCCAGCAGTCGACAACAGGGAAGTGTCTATGGCTACACCTTC. The chain links TRBV28 to TRBJ1-2, with D maybe TRBD1 (6 bases). Trimming pared 5 bases from V and 4 bases from J, leaving 17 bases between. The CDR3 sequence is 15 residues long. Germline V gene sequence: CDR1 MDHEN, CDR2 SYDVKM.

A single count supports this clone. The chain joins TRBV5-4 to TRBJ2-7; D remains ambiguous. This CDR3 contains 16 residues. Germline V gives CDR1 SGHNT, CDR2 YYREEE (reference sequence). V was trimmed by 4 bases and J by 0 bases, leaving 17 bases between them. CDR3 sequence reads: CASSDASLSYSYEQYF. The CDR3 DNA reads TGTGCCAGCAGCGATGCCTCACTCTCCTACTCCTACGAGCAGTACTTC.

The rearrangement joins TRBV19 to TRBJ2-6; D ambiguous. Germline loops: CDR1 LNHDA, CDR2 SQIVND (reference sequence). CDR3 length: 14 residues. V was clipped by 3 bases and J by 4 bases, with 7 bases between them. CDR3 DNA: TGTGCCAGTAGTATCCCCTCCGGGGCCAACGTCCTGACTTTC. Protein: CASSIPSGANVLTF.

The V gene is TRBV6-1, the J gene TRBJ2-3; maybe TRBD1 (5 bases). V was pared by 6 bases and J by 3 bases, with 7 bases between. In germline, CDR1 is MNHNS, CDR2 SASEGT. This CDR3 is built from 12 residues. CDR3 sequence (DNA): TGTGCCAGCAGAAGACAGACAGATACGCAGTATTTT. This codes for CASRRQTDTQYF.

The chain uses TRBV6-5 and TRBJ1-6; 10 bases are a match to TRBD1. J gave up 14 bases and V 4 bases, and 14 bases lay outside the gene matches. Germline V gene sequence: CDR1 MNHEY, CDR2 SVGAGI. The CDR3 contains 16 residues. CDR3 in amino acids: CASSFTAAGTGVTLHF. CDR3 coding DNA: TGTGCCAGCAGTTTCACCGCCGCCGGGACAGGGGTTACCCTCCACTTT.

The rearrangement joins TRBV11-2 to TRBJ1-4, with 8 nucleotides matching TRBD1. The CDR3 contains 17 residues. V dropped 4 bases and J dropped 0; count of bases not matched to a gene: 7. Germline V gives CDR1 SGHAT, CDR2 FQNNGV. CDR3 in amino acids: CASSWGDRIATNEKLFF. In nucleotides, the CDR3 is TGTGCCAGCAGCTGGGGGGACAGGATAGCAACTAATGAAAAACTGTTTTTT. Filled out from reference TRBV11-2 and TRBJ1-4, the complete variable domain reads EAGVAQSPRYKIIEKRQSVAFWCNPISGHATLYWYQQILGQGPKLLIQFQNNGVVDDSQLPKDRFSAERLKGVDSTLKIQPAKLEDSAVYLCASSWGDRIATNEKLFFGSGTQLSVL.

This chain joins TRBV6-1 and TRBJ2-7, with D possibly being TRBD2 (6 bases). V was clipped by 7 bases and J by 6 bases, with 22 bases between them. In germline, CDR1 is MNHNS, CDR2 SASEGT. The CDR3 loop spans 15 amino acids. The CDR3 nucleotides are TGTGCCAGCATCCCCGGGACTGCGGGAATAGCCGAGCAGTACTTC. Translated: CASIPGTAGIAEQYF.

The rearrangement links TRBV19 to TRBJ2-5; 7 nucleotides match TRBD2. This CDR3 region has 13 residues. From germline, CDR1 is LNHDA and CDR2 SQIVND (reference sequence). Trimming took 3 bases from V and 3 from J; bases not matched to a gene: 1. The CDR3 reads CASSMGGEETQYF. CDR3 sequence (DNA): TGTGCCAGTAGTATGGGGGGGGAAGAGACCCAGTACTTC.

The genes are TRBV27 and TRBJ2-7; D ambiguous. Trimming cost V 5 bases and J 0 bases, with 11 bases left between them. Germline CDR1 is MNHEY and CDR2 is SMNVEV (reference sequence). The CDR3 loop spans 14 amino acids. CDR3 coding DNA: TGTGCCAGCAGTCCGTCGGTTAACTCCTACGAGCAGTACTTC. It is translated as CASSPSVNSYEQYF.

The chain joins TRBV5-4 to TRBJ1-2, with 7 bases that match TRBD1. Germline V gives CDR1 SGHNT, CDR2 YYREEE (reference sequence). This CDR3 is 16 amino acids long. The V and J ends lost 0 bases and 4 bases, in that order; junction bases with no gene match: 9. The CDR3 DNA reads as TGTGCCAGCAGCTTGGCCGGTGACAGGGAGTTCTATGGCTACACCTTC. Amino acids: CASSLAGDREFYGYTF.

The V call is TRBV10-2, the J call TRBJ2-2, with TRBD1 matching 8 bases. The CDR3 consists of 15 residues. V lost 6 bases to trimming and J lost 6 bases; unmatched junction nucleotides: 9. Germline CDR1 is WSHSY and CDR2 is SAAADI. The CDR3 region is CASRVRQGSSGELFF. CDR3 in DNA: TGCGCCAGCAGGGTCCGACAGGGGTCTTCCGGGGAGCTGTTTTTT.

V and J are TRBV7-2 and TRBJ2-7; D might be TRBD2 (6 bases). The CDR3 totals 13 residues. Trimming removed 6 bases at V and 7 bases at J, with 16 bases between. Germline CDR1 SGHTA, CDR2 FQGNSA. The CDR3 DNA reads TGTGCCAGCAGTAATAACGAAGGAGGGGAGCAGTACTTC. Its translation is CASSNNEGGEQYF.